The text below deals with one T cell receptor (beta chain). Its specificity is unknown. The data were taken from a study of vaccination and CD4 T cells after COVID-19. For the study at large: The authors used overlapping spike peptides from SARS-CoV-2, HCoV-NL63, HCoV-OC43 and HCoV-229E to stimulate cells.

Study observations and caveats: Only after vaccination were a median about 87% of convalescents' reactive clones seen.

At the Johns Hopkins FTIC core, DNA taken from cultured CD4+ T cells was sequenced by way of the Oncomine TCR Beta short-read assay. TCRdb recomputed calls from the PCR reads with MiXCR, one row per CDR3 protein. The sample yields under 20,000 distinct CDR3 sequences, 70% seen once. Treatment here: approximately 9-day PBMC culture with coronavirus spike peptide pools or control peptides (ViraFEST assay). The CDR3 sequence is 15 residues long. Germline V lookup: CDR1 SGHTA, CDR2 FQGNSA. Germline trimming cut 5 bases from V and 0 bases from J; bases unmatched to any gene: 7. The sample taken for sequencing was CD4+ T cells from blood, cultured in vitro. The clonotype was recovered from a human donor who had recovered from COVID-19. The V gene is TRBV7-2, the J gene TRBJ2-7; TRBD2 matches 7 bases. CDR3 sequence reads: CASSIQRGPSYEQYF. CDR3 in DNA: TGTGCCAGCAGCATCCAGCGGGGCCCCTCCTACGAGCAGTACTTC.